This T cell receptor (beta chain) was identified during a study of blood T cell repertoires in COVID-19. For the study at large: Researchers got acute and convalescent COVID-19 samples from the United States, Italy and Spain. Sample material is recorded as cDNA or gDNA derived from T cells, B-cell-depleted T cells, or PBMCs.

This clone was recorded a few times. Original processing notes: Quantification of nucleated cells was approximated via reference gene primer amplification. TCRdb's copy holds only in-frame clones and misses some; the assay was immunoSEQ multiplex PCR. V and J calls and clone size are those listed in that table; D and trimming were worked out from the DNA. The sample lists 110,000 or so clones, about three quarters occurring once. Per germline, CDR1 MNHNS and CDR2 SASEGT. The V end lost 2 bases, the J end lost 0 bases, and 4 bases lay between the germline ends. CDR3 length: 13 residues. Sequencing was carried out using peripheral blood. This clonotype was obtained from a woman aged 40-49 years with acute or convalescent COVID-19. The chain has TRBV6-1 and TRBJ1-1; D unresolved. The CDR3 DNA is TGTGCCAGCAGTGAATCGGTGAACACTGAAGCTTTCTTT. It yields the protein CASSESVNTEAFF.